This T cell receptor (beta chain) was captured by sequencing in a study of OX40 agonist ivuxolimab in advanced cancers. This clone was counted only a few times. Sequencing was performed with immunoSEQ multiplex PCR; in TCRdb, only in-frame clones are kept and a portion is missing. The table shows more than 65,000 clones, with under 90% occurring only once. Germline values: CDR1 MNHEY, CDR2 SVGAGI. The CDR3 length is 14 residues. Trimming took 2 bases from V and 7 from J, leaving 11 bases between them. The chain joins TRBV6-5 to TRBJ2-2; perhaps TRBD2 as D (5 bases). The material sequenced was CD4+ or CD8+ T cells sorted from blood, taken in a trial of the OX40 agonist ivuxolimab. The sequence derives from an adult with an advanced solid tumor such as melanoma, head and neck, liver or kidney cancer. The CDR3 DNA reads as TGTGCCAGCAGTTACGCGCCGGGGTACGGGGAGCTGTTTTTT. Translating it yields CASSYAPGYGELFF.